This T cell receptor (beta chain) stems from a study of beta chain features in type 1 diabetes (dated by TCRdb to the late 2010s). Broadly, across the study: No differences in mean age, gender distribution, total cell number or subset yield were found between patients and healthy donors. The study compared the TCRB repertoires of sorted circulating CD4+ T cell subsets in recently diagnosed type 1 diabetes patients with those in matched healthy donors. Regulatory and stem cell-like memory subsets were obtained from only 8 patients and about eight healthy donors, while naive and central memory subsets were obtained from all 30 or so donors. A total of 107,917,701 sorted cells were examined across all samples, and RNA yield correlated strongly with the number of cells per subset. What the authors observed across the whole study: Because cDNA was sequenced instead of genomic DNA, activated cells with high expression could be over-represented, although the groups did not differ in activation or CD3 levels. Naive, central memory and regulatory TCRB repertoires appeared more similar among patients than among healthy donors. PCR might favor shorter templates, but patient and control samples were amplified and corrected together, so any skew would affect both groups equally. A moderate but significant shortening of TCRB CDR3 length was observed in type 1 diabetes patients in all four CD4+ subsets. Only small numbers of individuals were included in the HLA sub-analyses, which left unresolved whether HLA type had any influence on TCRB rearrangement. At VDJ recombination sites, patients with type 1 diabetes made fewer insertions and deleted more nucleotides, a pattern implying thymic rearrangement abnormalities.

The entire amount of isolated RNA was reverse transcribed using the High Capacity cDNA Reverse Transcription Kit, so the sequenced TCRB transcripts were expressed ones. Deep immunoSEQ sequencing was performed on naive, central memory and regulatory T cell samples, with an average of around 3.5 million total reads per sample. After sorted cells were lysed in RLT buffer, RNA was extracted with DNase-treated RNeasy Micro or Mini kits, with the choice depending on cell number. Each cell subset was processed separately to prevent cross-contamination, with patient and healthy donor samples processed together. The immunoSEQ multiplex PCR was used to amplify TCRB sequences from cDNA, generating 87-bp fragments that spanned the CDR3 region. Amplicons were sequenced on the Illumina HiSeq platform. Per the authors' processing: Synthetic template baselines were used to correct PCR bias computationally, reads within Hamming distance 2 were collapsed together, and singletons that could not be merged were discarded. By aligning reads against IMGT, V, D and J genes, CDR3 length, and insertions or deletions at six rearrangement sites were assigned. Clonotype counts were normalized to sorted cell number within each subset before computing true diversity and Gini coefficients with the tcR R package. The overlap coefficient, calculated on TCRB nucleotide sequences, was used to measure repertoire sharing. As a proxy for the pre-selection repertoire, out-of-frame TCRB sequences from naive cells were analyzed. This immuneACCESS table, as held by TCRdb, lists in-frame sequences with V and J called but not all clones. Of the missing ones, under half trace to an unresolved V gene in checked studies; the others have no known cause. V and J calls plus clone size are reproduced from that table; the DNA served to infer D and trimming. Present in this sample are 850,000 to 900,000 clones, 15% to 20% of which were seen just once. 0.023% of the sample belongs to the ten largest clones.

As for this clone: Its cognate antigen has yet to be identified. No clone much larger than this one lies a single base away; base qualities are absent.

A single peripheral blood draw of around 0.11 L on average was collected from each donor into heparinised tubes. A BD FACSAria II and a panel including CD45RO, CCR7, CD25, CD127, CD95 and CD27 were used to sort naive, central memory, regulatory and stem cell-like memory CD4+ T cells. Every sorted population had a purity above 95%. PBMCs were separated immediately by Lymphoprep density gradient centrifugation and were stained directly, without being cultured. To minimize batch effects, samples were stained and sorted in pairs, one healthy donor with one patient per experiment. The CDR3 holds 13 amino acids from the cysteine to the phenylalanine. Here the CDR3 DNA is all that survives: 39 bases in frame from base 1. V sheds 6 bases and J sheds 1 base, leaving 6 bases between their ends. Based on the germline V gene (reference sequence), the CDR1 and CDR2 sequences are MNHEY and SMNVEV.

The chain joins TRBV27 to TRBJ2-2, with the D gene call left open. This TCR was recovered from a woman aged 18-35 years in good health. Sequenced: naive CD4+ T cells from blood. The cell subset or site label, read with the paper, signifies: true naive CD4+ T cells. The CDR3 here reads CASRRENTGELFF. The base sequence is TGTGCCAGCAGAAGGGAGAACACCGGGGAGCTGTTTTTT.